Below are 2 T cell receptor beta chains sequenced from a single sample in a study of molecular identifiers for immune sequencing clone quantification listed by TCRdb under 2018. Libraries came from PCR. The sequencer was an Illumina HiSeq 4000. TCRdb cleaned the public reads at Q25 with fastp, built clones with MiXCR and kept in-frame beta chains. A single entry per CDR3 protein holds the most common genes and DNA from its merged rows. The table for this sample lists 550,000 to 750,000 distinct CDR3 sequences; around 20% of them were counted only once. The ten top clones hold roughly 0.9% of the sample. The sample comprised naive CD8+ T cells from blood, with Jurkat cell RNA spiked in. The sample's cell subset or site label, decoded: FACS-sorted CD8+CD4-CCR7+CD45RA+ naive T cells. Source of these receptors: a human donor in good health. Some libraries in this study had Jurkat cell RNA spiked in.

Concerning this clonotype: A much larger clone is a single base away; this may be a read error. This chain joins TRBV15 and TRBJ2-2, with 9 bases lining up with TRBD1. The CDR3 is made up of 16 amino acids. Germline V gene lookup returns CDR1 LNHNV and CDR2 YYDKDF (reference sequence). V shed 0 bases and J 4 bases; nucleotides not matched to a gene: 3. The CDR3 region is CATSRDHRGRTGELFF. CDR3 DNA sequence: TGTGCCACCAGCAGAGACCACAGGGGGCGCACCGGGGAGCTGTTTTTT.

This clonotype was counted many times. V and J are TRBV23-1 and TRBJ2-7, with D perhaps matching TRBD1 or TRBD2 (6 bases each). TRBV23-1 is designated an ORF whose function remains uncertain. The CDR3 is made up of 14 amino acids. Trimming pared 3 bases from V and 4 bases from J, leaving 13 bases between. The CDR3 here is CASSQGGRRYEQYF. Written as DNA, the CDR3 is TGCGCCAGCAGTCAGGGGGGCAGGAGGTACGAGCAGTACTTC.